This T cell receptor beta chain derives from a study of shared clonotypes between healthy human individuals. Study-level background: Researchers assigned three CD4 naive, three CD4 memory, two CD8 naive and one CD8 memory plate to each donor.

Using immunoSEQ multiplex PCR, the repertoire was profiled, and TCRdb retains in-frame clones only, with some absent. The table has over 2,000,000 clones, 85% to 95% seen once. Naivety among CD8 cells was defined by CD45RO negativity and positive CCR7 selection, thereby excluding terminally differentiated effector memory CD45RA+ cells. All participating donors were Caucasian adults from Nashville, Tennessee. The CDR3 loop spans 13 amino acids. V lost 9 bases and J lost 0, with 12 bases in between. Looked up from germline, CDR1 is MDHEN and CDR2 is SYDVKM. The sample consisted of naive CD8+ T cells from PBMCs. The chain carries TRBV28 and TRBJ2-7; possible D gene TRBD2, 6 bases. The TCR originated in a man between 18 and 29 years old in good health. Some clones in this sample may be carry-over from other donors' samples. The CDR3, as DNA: TGTGCCAGTAGATACGGGGGCTCCTACGAGCAGTACTTC. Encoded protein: CASRYGGSYEQYF.